Here is one TCR beta chain with its context. This sample was included in a study of blood T cell repertoires in COVID-19. TCRdb keeps only in-frame clones here, not all; method: immunoSEQ multiplex PCR. The data hold roughly 53,000 clones, with 90% to 95% observed a single time. Trimming removed 6 bases from V and 5 bases from J; junction bases left unmatched: 3. The CDR3 sequence is 14 residues long. Germline V gives CDR1 WSHSY, CDR2 SAAADI. V usage is TRBV10-2 and J usage is TRBJ2-3; 12 nucleotides agree with TRBD2. Sequenced input: peripheral blood. The TCR sequence derives from a human donor in a cohort sampled during active COVID-19. In DNA form, the CDR3 reads TGCGCCAGCAGGACTAGCGGGAGAGGAGATACGCAGTATTTT. Translation gives CASRTSGRGDTQYF.